This TCR beta chain appears in the sequencing data of a study of blood T cell repertoires in COVID-19. Study in general: Sites in the United States, Italy and Spain provided acute and convalescent COVID-19 samples. In each case, the material was cDNA or gDNA derived from T cells, B-cell-depleted T cells, or PBMCs.

Source study methods: Reference gene primer amplification gave estimated nucleated cell counts. Using immunoSEQ multiplex PCR, the repertoire was profiled, and TCRdb retains in-frame clones only, with some absent. The V and J calls and clone size are taken from that table; D and trimming were inferred from the DNA. The sample shows about 59,000 clones, around three quarters of them seen only once. This sequence was found in a man aged 60 to 69 with acute or convalescent COVID-19. The sequencing sample was made of peripheral blood.

CDR3 coding DNA: TGTGCCAGCAGCTCCTTCGGACAGGCCTTATCCTACGAGCAGTACTTC. This sequence encodes CASSSFGQALSYEQYF. This chain connects TRBV5-4 to TRBJ2-7, with 7 bases matching TRBD1. The germline V gene encodes CDR1 SGHNT and CDR2 YYREEE (reference sequence). This CDR3 is 16 amino acids long. After removal of 3 bases from V and 1 base from J, the junction contained 10 bases not matched to a gene.